This T cell receptor (beta chain) emerged from a study of CD8+ T cells in alopecia areata. Study overall: Treated patients were scored for severity by percent of scalp affected.

Isolated RNA was reverse transcribed into cDNA used as the sequencing template. Assay used: immunoSEQ multiplex PCR; TCRdb lists only in-frame clones, some missing. The profile shows about 200,000 clones, about three fifths of them singletons. Looked up from germline, CDR1 is SGHRS and CDR2 is YFSETQ. Unmatched junction bases numbered 3, after V lost 5 bases and J lost 5 bases. The CDR3 length is 14 residues. Specified treatment: oral pan-JAK inhibitor, 5-10 mg twice daily. The receptor was isolated from a human donor with alopecia areata. The specimen comprised CD4+ T cells sorted from blood, sampled at week 4, from a patient treated with tofacitinib. The chain carries TRBV5-1 and TRBJ2-5; TRBD2 agrees at 13 bases. DNA of the CDR3: TGCGCCAGCAGAGAGGGACTAGCGGGGGAGACCCAGTACTTC. This codes for CASREGLAGETQYF.